The 25 T cell receptor beta chains given below trace back to one sample, sequenced in a study of regulatory T cells in long-lasting Graves disease. The time point is: newly diagnosed GD, antithyroid drugs for less than 3 months. The authors made the TCR library using RNA they extracted from PBMCs. Investigators prepared the TCR beta libraries by applying iRepertoire HTBI primers and Arm-PCR of CDR3 regions. One entry per CDR3 protein, called by TCRdb with MiXCR from the multiplex PCR reads. The sample carries around 400,000 distinct CDR3 sequences, roughly a sixth recorded once. Source: peripheral blood mononuclear cells (PBMCs), taken at new diagnosis, from a patient treated with antithyroid drugs. Source of these receptors: a female donor with Graves disease.

This clonotype turned up a few times. This clone may be a read error of a much larger clone one base away. V is TRBV20-1 and J is TRBJ2-7, with 12 bases aligning to TRBD2. The CDR3 totals 17 residues. In germline, CDR1 is DFQATT, CDR2 SNEGSKA (reference sequence). V gave up 4 bases and J gave up 0 bases; unmatched junction bases: 10. The CDR3 loop is CSANGTSGLLSSYEQYF. The DNA of the CDR3 is TGCAGTGCTAACGGGACTAGCGGGCTGCTAAGCTCCTACGAGCAGTACTTC.

This clonotype was found many times. The rearrangement joins TRBV3-1 to TRBJ1-3; D unclear. The V and J ends lost 0 bases and 0 bases respectively, with 6 bases between them. CDR3 size: 15 residues. CDR1 is LGHDT and CDR2 is YNNKEL in the germline V gene (reference sequence). The CDR3 is CASSQEATSGNTIYF. The CDR3 bases are TGTGCCAGCAGCCAAGAGGCAACCTCTGGAAACACCATATATTTT.

This clonotype has a count of ten or more. J is TRBJ1-1 and V is TRBV19; possible D gene TRBD1, 5 bases. CDR3 size: 15 residues. Germline V lookup: CDR1 LNHDA, CDR2 SQIVND (reference sequence). Between the trimmed V and J ends, which lost 2 bases and 2 bases, there was a span of 12 bases. CDR3 in DNA: TGTGCCAGTAGTATACAGGGAAGTGGAAACACTGAAGCTTTCTTT. Protein product: CASSIQGSGNTEAFF.

This clonotype was found many times. J is TRBJ1-1 and V is TRBV20-1, with 8 nucleotides matching TRBD1. The CDR3 is 14 amino acids. V shed 6 bases and J 3 bases; nucleotides not matched to a gene: 9. Germline V gene data show CDR1 as DFQATT and CDR2 as SNEGSKA (reference sequence). In nucleotides, the CDR3 is TGCAGTGCCATCAGGGGGCTCGGGGACACTGAAGCTTTCTTT. Its protein is CSAIRGLGDTEAFF.

This clonotype was counted at least ten times. The chain uses TRBV6-2 or TRBV6-3 and TRBJ1-1; D not resolved. The germline V and J ends were trimmed by 5 bases and 1 base, with 17 bases remaining between them. Germline V gene data show CDR1 as MNHEY and CDR2 as SVGEGT. The CDR3 is made up of 16 amino acids. CDR3 amino acids: CASSPPPGSQNTEAFF. The CDR3, as DNA: TGTGCCAGCAGTCCGCCCCCGGGCAGCCAGAACACTGAAGCTTTCTTT.

This clonotype was seen repeatedly, ten times or more. J is TRBJ2-7 and V is TRBV28, with TRBD1 matching over 10 bases. There are 15 residues in the CDR3. Germline V gene data show CDR1 as MDHEN and CDR2 as SYDVKM. V was pared by 7 bases and J by 4 bases, with 10 bases of the junction left unmatched. CDR3 DNA: TGTGCCAGCAAGACCAGGGACAGGGGTACTTACGAGCAGTACTTC. Translation gives CASKTRDRGTYEQYF.

This clonotype was seen ten or more times. For the CDR3, the DNA is TGTGCCAGCAGTTACTTGGGTCGGAGGAATGAAAAACTGTTTTTT. Protein product: CASSYLGRRNEKLFF. This sequence joins TRBV6-2 or TRBV6-3 and TRBJ1-4; no clear D. CDR3 length: 15 residues. V was clipped by 1 base and J by 5 bases, with 11 bases between them. Germline CDR1 MNHEY, CDR2 SVGEGT.

Many counts were recorded for this clonotype. This chain uses TRBV27 with TRBJ1-5; TRBD1 matches at 7 bases. The germline CDR1 and CDR2 sequences are MNHEY and SMNVEV (reference sequence). The CDR3 totals 14 residues. V shed 6 bases and J 5 bases; nucleotides not matched to a gene: 7. The CDR3 DNA sequence: TGTGCCAGCAGCCCAAGGGGGCCGGATCAGCCCCAGCATTTT. This gives the protein CASSPRGPDQPQHF.

The V call is TRBV27, the J call TRBJ2-2, with D possibly TRBD2 on 6 matching bases. Germline values: CDR1 MNHEY, CDR2 SMNVEV (reference sequence). CDR3 length: 16 amino acids. Trimming cost V 6 bases and J 4 bases, with 18 bases left between them. The CDR3 nucleotides are TGTGCCAGCAGCCCGACTGGGCGGGGTGGCACCGGGGAGCTGTTTTTT. Protein product: CASSPTGRGGTGELFF.

V gene TRBV10-1 combines with J gene TRBJ1-6, with 12 bases fitting TRBD1. The ends lost 9 bases at V and 10 bases at J; junction bases unmatched: 7. Germline CDR1 WNHNN, CDR2 SYGVQD (reference sequence). This CDR3 has 14 residues. The CDR3 here is CASGDRGRASPLHF. Here the CDR3 DNA reads TGCGCCAGTGGGGACAGGGGGCGCGCCTCACCCCTCCACTTT.

This clonotype was seen ten or more times. J is TRBJ1-4 and V is TRBV28; D might be TRBD1 (6 bases). Deletions cut 5 bases from V and 8 bases from J, with 15 bases between. CDR3 size: 14 residues. The germline CDR1 and CDR2 sequences are MDHEN and SYDVKM. The CDR3 nucleotides are TGTGCCAGCAGTGTGGGACATTTACGGGAAAAACTGTTTTTT. It specifies CASSVGHLREKLFF.

This clonotype came up many times. This rearrangement joins TRBV19 to TRBJ1-2; D ambiguous. Looked up from germline, CDR1 is LNHDA and CDR2 is SQIVND (reference sequence). V lost 6 bases to trimming and J lost 8 bases, with 13 bases between them. The CDR3 length is 12 residues. The CDR3: CASRLGRTGYTF. CDR3 coding DNA: TGTGCCAGTAGACTCGGGAGAACGGGCTACACCTTC.

The sample holds many counts of this clonotype. The chain is built from TRBV5-6 and TRBJ2-7; D might be TRBD1 or TRBD2, each matching 5 bases. The CDR3 has 12 residues. Germline V gene data show CDR1 as SGHDT and CDR2 as YYEEEE. Trimming left V 3 bases short and J 5 bases short, with 9 bases between. This CDR3 reads CASSWDVDEQYF. The CDR3 nucleotides are TGTGCCAGCAGCTGGGACGTGGACGAGCAGTACTTC.

This clonotype was detected many times. This chain joins TRBV11-2 and TRBJ2-1; tentative D call: TRBD2 (6 bases). This CDR3 spans 15 amino acids. Germline V gene sequence: CDR1 SGHAT, CDR2 FQNNGV. V was trimmed by 7 bases and J by 7 bases, leaving 20 bases between them. The DNA for the CDR3 is TGTGCCAGCACCTTTGGCAGGGCGGAGGGGAATGAGCAGTTCTTC. Translating it yields CASTFGRAEGNEQFF.

This clonotype was found a few times. This rearrangement joins TRBV7-9 to TRBJ2-5, with 7 positions matching TRBD1. CDR3 length: 15 residues. The ends lost 2 bases at V and 5 bases at J; junction bases unmatched: 8. Germline V gene sequence: CDR1 SEHNR, CDR2 FQNEAQ (reference sequence). In DNA form, the CDR3 reads TGTGCCAGCAGCTTAAAAGACAGGGCCGTGGAGACCCAGTACTTC. Its protein product is CASSLKDRAVETQYF.

The sample holds many counts of this clonotype. V and J are TRBV29-1 and TRBJ2-3; 8 bases fit TRBD2. The CDR3 runs 14 residues. V shed 8 bases, J shed 2 bases, and the junction held 9 bases outside the gene matches. Germline CDR1 reads SQVTM; CDR2 reads ANQGSEA. In DNA, the CDR3 is TGCAGCACACCCTCGGGGGGGCTCACAGATACGCAGTATTTT. Translated: CSTPSGGLTDTQYF.

For this clonotype: A read error may produce the germline difference seen at one junction end. The V and J genes are TRBV27 and TRBJ2-1; the D gene is possibly TRBD1 (6 bases). The CDR3 is 14 amino acids. The V gene's germline CDR1 is MNHEY and CDR2 SMNVEV (reference sequence). The CDR3 reads CASRTGYDYNEQLF. Written as DNA, the CDR3 is TGTGCCAGCAGAACAGGGTACGACTACAATGAGCAGCTCTTC.

As to this clonotype: A read error may be the cause here, since a much bigger clone is one base away. This chain uses TRBV19 with TRBJ1-1; tentatively, D is TRBD1 (5 bases). The CDR3 is made up of 16 amino acids. Germline V CDR1 and CDR2: LNHDA, SQIVND (reference sequence). Trimming pared 3 bases from V and 1 base from J, leaving 15 bases between. CDR3 residues: CASSIPTGRPNTEAFF. As DNA, the CDR3 is TGTGCCAGTAGTATTCCAACAGGCAGACCGAACACTGAAGCTTTCTTT.

This clonotype appeared a few times. The V call is TRBV5-4, the J call TRBJ1-1; D remains ambiguous. Germline V CDR1 and CDR2: SGHNT, YYREEE (reference sequence). The length of the CDR3 is 15 residues. V was pared by 0 bases and J by 1 base, with 10 bases between. The CDR3: CASSLAVGRNTEAFF. The CDR3 bases are TGTGCCAGCAGCTTGGCGGTGGGGAGGAACACTGAAGCTTTCTTT.

This clonotype was found a few times. The gene calls are TRBV30 and TRBJ1-2, with D unclear. The CDR3 is made up of 14 amino acids. The germline CDR1 and CDR2 sequences are GTSNPN and SVGIG (reference sequence). The germline V and J ends were trimmed by 3 bases and 0 bases, with 11 bases remaining between them. CDR3: CAWRRAASNYGYTF. For the CDR3, the DNA is TGTGCCTGGAGGCGGGCAGCCTCTAACTATGGCTACACCTTC.

This clonotype came up many times. V usage is TRBV28 and J usage is TRBJ2-1; a weak D match, TRBD2 (6 bases). The V and J ends lost 5 bases and 9 bases respectively, with 26 bases between them. The CDR3 extends over 17 amino acids. The V gene's germline CDR1 is MDHEN and CDR2 SYDVKM. CDR3 sequence: CASSPRVLALSRLEQFF. The CDR3 DNA reads TGTGCCAGCAGTCCCAGGGTACTAGCACTTTCAAGGCTTGAGCAGTTCTTC.

Of note for this clonotype: A read error is the likely source, as a far larger clone sits one nucleotide away. The rearrangement joins TRBV24-1 to TRBJ2-5, with TRBD1 identical over 8 bases. CDR3 length equals 17 residues. CDR1 is KGHDR and CDR2 is SFDVKD in the germline V gene. V gave up 3 bases and J gave up 11 bases; unmatched junction bases: 19. The CDR3: CATSDRSTGGSYDEQYF. The CDR3 DNA follows: TGTGCCACCAGTGATCGTTCAACAGGGGGATCATACGATGAGCAGTACTTC.

This clonotype was observed a handful of times. V is TRBV12-5 and J is TRBJ1-6; the D gene is possibly TRBD1 (5 bases). The germline CDR1 and CDR2 sequences are LGHNT and FRNRAP. The CDR3 is 15 amino acids. V lost 2 bases and J 6 bases, leaving 11 bases between the germline ends. CDR3 sequence reads: CASGLTSGPNSPLHF. The CDR3, as DNA: TGTGCTAGTGGTTTGACATCAGGGCCTAATTCACCCCTCCACTTT.

The CDR3 loop is CAWSATGTGGVYEQYF. CDR3 nucleotides: TGTGCCTGGAGTGCCACCGGGACAGGGGGTGTCTACGAGCAGTACTTC. The chain employs TRBV30 and TRBJ2-7, with TRBD1 identical over 11 bases. Per the germline V gene, CDR1 is GTSNPN and CDR2 is SVGIG (reference sequence). CDR3 length: 16 residues. The trim removed 1 base at V and 3 bases at J, leaving 8 bases unmatched.

This clonotype has a count of ten or more. This sequence joins TRBV7-9 and TRBJ2-1; D is perhaps TRBD1 (7 bases). Trimming cost V 5 bases and J 9 bases, with 14 bases left between them. Germline V gene lookup returns CDR1 SEHNR and CDR2 FQNEAQ (reference sequence). The CDR3 is 13 amino acids. Written as DNA, the CDR3 is TGTGCCAGCAGCCAAGGGGGCGGGACTGAGCAGTTCTTC. Amino acids: CASSQGGGTEQFF.